This T cell receptor beta chain stems from a study of tumor-infiltrating lymphocytes in glioblastoma multiforme. Broader study findings: Detected clone frequencies may not reflect cell counts, being RNA-based.

Germline CDR1 is MGHDK and CDR2 is SYGVNS. The length of the CDR3 is 14 residues. Losses at the gene ends were 10 bases for V and 4 bases for J; bases not matched to a gene: 10. Only a few counts were recorded for this clonotype. Its specificity is not known. Multiple V-beta primers and a C-beta primer amplified TCRB from RNA. A C-beta primer primed TCRB cDNA from about 500 ng RNA. TCRdb reprocessed the multiplex PCR reads via MiXCR and lists one record per CDR3 protein. The table includes under 15,000 distinct CDR3 sequences, 64% detected once. This receptor was obtained from a male donor with glioblastoma. Sequencing was carried out using brain tumor tissue. This chain uses TRBV25-1 with TRBJ2-3; 8 bases align to TRBD2. The DNA for the CDR3 is TGTGCCACCGGGAGCGGGAGAGGTCCAGATACGCAGTATTTT. It yields the protein CATGSGRGPDTQYF.